This TCR beta chain originates from a study of tumor-infiltrating lymphocytes in primary liver carcinoma. About the research overall: Each sample had roughly 3.5 to 7.13 million productive TCRbeta reads regardless of tissue type.

RNA isolated from unsorted whole blood supplied the blood RNA, with germline DNA also extracted. A remark on this clonotype: Its specificity is not known.

Constant-region priming of around 530 ng total RNA yielded TCR beta cDNA. Sequencing libraries for TCR beta derived from three nested multiplex PCR rounds that used slightly modified ARM-PCR. For about 11 cycles apiece, the opening two PCR rounds ran with TRBV1-TRBV30 forward primers and a C-beta reverse primer. TCRdb re-derived calls from the multiplex PCR reads in MiXCR, one entry per CDR3 protein. The table lists some 180,000 distinct CDR3 sequences, over 50% of them singletons. The study's findings and limits: Tumor-adjacent and tumor-blood pairs shared less of their repertoires than tumor region pairs shared. Blood's top-250-clone fraction was significantly lower than that of tumors (p = 0.039).

This CDR3 has 16 residues. In germline, CDR1 is MGHRA, CDR2 YSYEKL. J lost 5 bases, V lost 1 base, and 8 bases had no gene match. This sequence originates from a man aged 35-49 years with primary liver carcinoma and hepatitis B virus infection. The sequencing sample was made of peripheral blood. The chain couples TRBV4-1 to TRBJ2-1, with 7 bases that match TRBD2. The CDR3 sequence: CASSQVRTSFNNEQFF. CDR3 nucleotide sequence: TGCGCCAGCAGCCAAGTCCGGACTAGTTTCAACAATGAGCAGTTCTTC.